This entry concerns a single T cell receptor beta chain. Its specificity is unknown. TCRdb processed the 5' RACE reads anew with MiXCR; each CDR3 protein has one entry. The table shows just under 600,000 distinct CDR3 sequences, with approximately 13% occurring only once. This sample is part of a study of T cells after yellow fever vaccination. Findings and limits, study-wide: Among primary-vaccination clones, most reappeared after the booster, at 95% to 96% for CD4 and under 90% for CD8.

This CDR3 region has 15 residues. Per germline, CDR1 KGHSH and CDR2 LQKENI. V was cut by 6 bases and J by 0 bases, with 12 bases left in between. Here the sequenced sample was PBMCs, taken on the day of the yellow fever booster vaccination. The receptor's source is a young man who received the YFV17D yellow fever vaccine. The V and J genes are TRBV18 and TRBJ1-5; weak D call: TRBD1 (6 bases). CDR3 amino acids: CASSHGQNSNQPQHF. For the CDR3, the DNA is TGTGCCAGCTCCCACGGACAGAATAGCAATCAGCCCCAGCATTTT.